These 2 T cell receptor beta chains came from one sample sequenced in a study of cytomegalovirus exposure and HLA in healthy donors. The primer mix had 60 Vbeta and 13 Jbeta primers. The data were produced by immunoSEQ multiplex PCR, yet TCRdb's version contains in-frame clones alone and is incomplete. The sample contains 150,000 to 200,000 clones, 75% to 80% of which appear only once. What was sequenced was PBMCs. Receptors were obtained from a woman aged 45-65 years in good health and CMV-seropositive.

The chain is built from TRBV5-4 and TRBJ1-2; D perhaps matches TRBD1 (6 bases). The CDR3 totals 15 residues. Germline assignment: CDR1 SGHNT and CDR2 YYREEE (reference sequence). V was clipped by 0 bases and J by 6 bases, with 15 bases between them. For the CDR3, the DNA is TGTGCCAGCAGCTTGGTATCGGGGCAGGGGAATGGCTACACCTTC. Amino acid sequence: CASSLVSGQGNGYTF.

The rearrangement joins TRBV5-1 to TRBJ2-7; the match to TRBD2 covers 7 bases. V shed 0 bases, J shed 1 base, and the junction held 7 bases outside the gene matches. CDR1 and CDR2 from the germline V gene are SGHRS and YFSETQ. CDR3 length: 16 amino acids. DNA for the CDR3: TGCGCCAGCAGCTTGGATGGCGGGGGACTATCCTACGAGCAGTACTTC. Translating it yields CASSLDGGGLSYEQYF.